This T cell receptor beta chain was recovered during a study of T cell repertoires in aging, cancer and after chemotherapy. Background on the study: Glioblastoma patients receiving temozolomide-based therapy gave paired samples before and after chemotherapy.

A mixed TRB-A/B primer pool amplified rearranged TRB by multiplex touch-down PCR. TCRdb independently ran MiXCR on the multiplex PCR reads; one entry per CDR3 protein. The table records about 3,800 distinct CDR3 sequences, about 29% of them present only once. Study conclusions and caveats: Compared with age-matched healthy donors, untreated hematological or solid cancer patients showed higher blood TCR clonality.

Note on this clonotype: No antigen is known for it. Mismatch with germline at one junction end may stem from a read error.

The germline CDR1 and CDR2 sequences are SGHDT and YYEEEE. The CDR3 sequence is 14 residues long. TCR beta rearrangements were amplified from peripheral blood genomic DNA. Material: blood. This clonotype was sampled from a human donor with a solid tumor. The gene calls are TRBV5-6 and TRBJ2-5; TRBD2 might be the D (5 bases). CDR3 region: CASSLGSAEETQYF. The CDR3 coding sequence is TGCGCCAGCAGCTTGGGGAGCGCCGAAGAGACCCAGTACTTC.